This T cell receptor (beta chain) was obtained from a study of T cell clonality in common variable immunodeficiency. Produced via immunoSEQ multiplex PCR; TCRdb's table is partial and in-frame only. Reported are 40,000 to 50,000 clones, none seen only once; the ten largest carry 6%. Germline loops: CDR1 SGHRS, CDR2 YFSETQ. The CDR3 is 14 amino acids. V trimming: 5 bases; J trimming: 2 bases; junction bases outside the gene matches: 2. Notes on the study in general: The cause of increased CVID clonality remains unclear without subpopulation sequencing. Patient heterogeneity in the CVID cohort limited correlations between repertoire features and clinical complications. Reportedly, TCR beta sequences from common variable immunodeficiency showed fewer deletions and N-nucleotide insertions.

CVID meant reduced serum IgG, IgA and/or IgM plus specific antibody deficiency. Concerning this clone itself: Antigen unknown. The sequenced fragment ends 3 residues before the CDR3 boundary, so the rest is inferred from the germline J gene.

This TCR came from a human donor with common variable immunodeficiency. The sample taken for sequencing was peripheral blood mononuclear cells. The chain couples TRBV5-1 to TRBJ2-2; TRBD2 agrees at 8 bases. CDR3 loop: CASRLAVNTGELFF. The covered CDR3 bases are TGCGCCAGCAGACTAGCGGTTAACACCGGGGAG.